What follows is one T cell receptor beta chain and its context. Its target is unknown. This record comes from a study of untreated major depressive disorder. Regarding the study as a whole: The small study sample limits how generally findings apply.

Using immunoSEQ multiplex PCR, the repertoire was profiled, and TCRdb retains in-frame clones only, with some absent. This repertoire shows 20,000 or so clones, 70% to 90% found once; its top ten account for about 0.82%. The junction had 2 bases not matched to a gene; V was cut back by 1 base and J by 0 bases. The CDR3 sequence is 15 residues long. Per the germline V gene, CDR1 is SGHVS and CDR2 is FQNEAQ. For sex, age, current smoking status and body mass index, every depressed patient had a pairwise-matched non-depressed control. The receptor comes from a woman aged 25 to 39 in good health. This sequence joins TRBV7-8 and TRBJ1-1, with 7 nucleotides matching TRBD1. The sequencing input was CD4+ T cells from PBMCs. CDR3 nucleotides: TGTGCCAGCAGCTTAGGGGACAGCCTGAACACTGAAGCTTTCTTT. Protein product: CASSLGDSLNTEAFF.